This T cell receptor beta chain was profiled in a study of blood T cells in healthy people across ages. In this sample, this clonotype turned up once. The second PCR ran roughly 7 to 12 cycles with a sample-barcoded 5' primer and J-beta primers. TCRdb processed the 5' RACE reads anew with MiXCR; each CDR3 protein has one entry. The sample carries 500,000 to 550,000 distinct CDR3 sequences, approximately 25% recorded once. The CDR3 totals 13 residues. Germline lookup yields CDR1 LGHDT and CDR2 YNNKEL (reference sequence). These data were also filed under a second study, of T cells of mothers and their children.

This chain connects TRBV3-1 to TRBJ2-5; D remains unclear. The J call may be wrong; the DNA end is better matched by TRBJ2-7. The source is a boy between 10 and 17 years old in good health. The sequencing input was blood. This chain's CDR3 is CASSQGSWNEQYF. In DNA form, the CDR3 reads TGTGCCAGCAGCCAAGGTTCATGGAACGAGCAGTACTTC.